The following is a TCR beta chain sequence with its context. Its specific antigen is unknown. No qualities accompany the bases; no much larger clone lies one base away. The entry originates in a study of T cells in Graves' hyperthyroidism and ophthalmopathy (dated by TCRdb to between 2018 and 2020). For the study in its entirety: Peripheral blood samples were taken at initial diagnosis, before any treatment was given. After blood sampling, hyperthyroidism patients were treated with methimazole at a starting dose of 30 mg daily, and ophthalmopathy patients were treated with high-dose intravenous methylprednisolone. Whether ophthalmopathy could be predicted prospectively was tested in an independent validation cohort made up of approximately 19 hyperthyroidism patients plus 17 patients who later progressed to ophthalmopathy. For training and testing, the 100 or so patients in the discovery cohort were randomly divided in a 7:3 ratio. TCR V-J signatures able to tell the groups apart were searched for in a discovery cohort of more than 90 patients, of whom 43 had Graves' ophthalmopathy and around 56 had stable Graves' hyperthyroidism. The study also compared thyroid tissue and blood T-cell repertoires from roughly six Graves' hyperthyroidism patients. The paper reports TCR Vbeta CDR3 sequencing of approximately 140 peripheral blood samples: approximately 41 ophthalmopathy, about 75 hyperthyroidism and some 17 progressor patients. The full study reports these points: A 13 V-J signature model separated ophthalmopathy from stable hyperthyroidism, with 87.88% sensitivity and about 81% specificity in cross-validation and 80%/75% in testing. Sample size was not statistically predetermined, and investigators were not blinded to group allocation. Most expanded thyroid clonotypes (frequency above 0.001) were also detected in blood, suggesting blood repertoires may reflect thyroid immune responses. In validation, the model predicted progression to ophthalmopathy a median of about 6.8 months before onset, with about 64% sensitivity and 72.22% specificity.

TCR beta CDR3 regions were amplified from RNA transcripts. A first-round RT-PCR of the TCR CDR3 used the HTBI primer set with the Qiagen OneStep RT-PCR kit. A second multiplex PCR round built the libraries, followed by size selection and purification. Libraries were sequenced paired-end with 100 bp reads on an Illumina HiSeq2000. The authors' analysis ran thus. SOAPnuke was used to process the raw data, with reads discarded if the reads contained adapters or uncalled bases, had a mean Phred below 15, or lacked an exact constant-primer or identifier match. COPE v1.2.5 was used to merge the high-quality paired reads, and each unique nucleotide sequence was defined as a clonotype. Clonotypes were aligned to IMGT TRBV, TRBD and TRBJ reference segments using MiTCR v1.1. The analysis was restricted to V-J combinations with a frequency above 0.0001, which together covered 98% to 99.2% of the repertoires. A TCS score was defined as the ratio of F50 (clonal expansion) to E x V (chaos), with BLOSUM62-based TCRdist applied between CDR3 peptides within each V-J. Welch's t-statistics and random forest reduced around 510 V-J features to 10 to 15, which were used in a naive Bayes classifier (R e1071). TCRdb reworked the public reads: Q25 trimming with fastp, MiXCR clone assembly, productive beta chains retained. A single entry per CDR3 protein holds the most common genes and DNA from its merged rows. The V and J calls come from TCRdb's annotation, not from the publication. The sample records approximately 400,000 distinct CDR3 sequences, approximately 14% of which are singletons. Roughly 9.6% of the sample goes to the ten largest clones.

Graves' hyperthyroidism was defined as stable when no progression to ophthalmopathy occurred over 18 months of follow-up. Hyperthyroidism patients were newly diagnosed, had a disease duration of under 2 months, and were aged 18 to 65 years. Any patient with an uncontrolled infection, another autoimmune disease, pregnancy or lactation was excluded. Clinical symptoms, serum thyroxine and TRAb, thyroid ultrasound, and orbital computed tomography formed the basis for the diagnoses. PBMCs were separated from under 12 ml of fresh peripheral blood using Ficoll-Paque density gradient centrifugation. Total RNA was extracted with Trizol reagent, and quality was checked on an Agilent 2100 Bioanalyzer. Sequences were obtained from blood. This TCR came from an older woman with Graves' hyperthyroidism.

The DNA sequence is as follows: TGTGCCAGCAGCTTAGGGCCAGGCCGAACCTACGAGCAGTACTTC. This is translated as CASSLGPGRTYEQYF. The sequence joins TRBV7-8 to TRBJ2-7, with no reliable assignment of the D segment. V loses 1 base of germline sequence and J loses 2 bases, and the interval between the two ends is 12 bases. The germline V gene sets CDR1 to SGHVS and CDR2 to FQNEAQ. The CDR3 goes from the cysteine to the phenylalanine over 15 residues. Only CDR3 DNA remains: 45 bases, in frame from the first base. The full variable domain, with segments outside the CDR3 supplied by the reference TRBV7-8 and TRBJ2-7 proteins, appears as GAGVSQSPRYKVAKRGQDVALRCDPISGHVSLFWYQQALGQGPEFLTYFQNEAQLDKSGLPSDRFFAERPEGSVSTLKIQRTQQEDSAVYLCASSLGPGRTYEQYFGPGTRLTVT.